This paragraph covers one T cell receptor (beta chain) sequence. The sample is drawn from a study of blood T cell repertoires in COVID-19. About the study: Sample material is recorded as cDNA or gDNA derived from T cells, B-cell-depleted T cells, or PBMCs.

CDR1 and CDR2 (germline): GTSNPN, SVGIG (reference sequence). The CDR3 contains 12 residues. The V end was cut by 3 bases, the J end by 4 bases, with 10 bases between. Assay used: immunoSEQ multiplex PCR; TCRdb lists only in-frame clones, some missing. The sample lists about 250,000 clones; about 87% were seen once. This clonotype originated in a woman in her 40s who had been exposed to COVID-19. The J gene is TRBJ2-7, the V gene TRBV30, with D hard to call. The specimen sequenced was PBMCs or T cells enriched from blood (not recorded which). The CDR3 reads CAWSSNGYEQYF. The CDR3 DNA reads TGTGCCTGGAGCTCCAACGGGTACGAGCAGTACTTC.